The present T cell receptor (beta chain) was sequenced within a study of T cells expressing NK-cell markers. Overall study context: Out of eight donors sequenced, seven tested HCMV-seropositive and the remaining one seronegative. The study's findings and limits: Once again these clonotypes came out on top in the CD3+CD56-NKG2C+ fraction of several donors.

TCRdb re-called the 5' RACE reads and gives one entry per CDR3 protein, without DNA. This listing includes about 440,000 distinct CDR3 sequences. Points on this clonotype: The antigen remains undetermined.

Germline loops: CDR1 SGDLS, CDR2 YYNGEE. CDR3 length: 17 residues. The receptor's source is a woman aged 18 to 69 in good health. Sequenced material: blood T cells: a sorted CD56 or NKG2C T cell subset, CD4+ or CD8+ T cells, or bulk PBMC T cells (not recorded which). The rearrangement uses TRBV9 and TRBJ2-6; lacking DNA, the TRBD1 call made by TCRdb goes unchecked. The CDR3 is CASSDGQVPSGANVLTF.